A single sample is the source of the 16 T cell receptor beta chains below, sequenced in a study of cytomegalovirus exposure and HLA in healthy donors. Vbeta (60) and Jbeta (13) primers were used in the PCR. Produced via immunoSEQ multiplex PCR; TCRdb's table is partial and in-frame only. Seen here are approximately 300,000 clones, about four fifths observed once, and the top ten hold more than 0.3%. Material for sequencing was PBMCs. These receptors were obtained from a girl between 2 and 10 years old in good health and CMV-seronegative.

The chain carries TRBV2 and TRBJ2-1; TRBD2 matches 9 bases. Germline CDR1 is SNHLY and CDR2 is FYNNEI. J gave up 10 bases and V 7 bases, and 8 bases lay outside the gene matches. The CDR3 sequence is 13 residues long. CDR3: CASKRDLAGEQFF. CDR3 nucleotide sequence: TGTGCCAGCAAGAGGGATCTAGCGGGGGAGCAGTTCTTC. Full variable domain (remainder filled in from reference TRBV2 and TRBJ2-1): EPEVTQTPSHQVTQMGQEVILRCVPISNHLYFYWYRQILGQKVEFLVSFYNNEISEKSEIFDDQFSVERPDGSNFTLKIRSTKLEDSAMYFCASKRDLAGEQFFGPGTRLTVL.

This chain joins TRBV7-9 and TRBJ1-5, with D possibly matching TRBD1 (6 bases). This CDR3 spans 17 amino acids. Trimming shortened V by 2 bases and J by 0 bases, and 14 bases separated the two germline ends. Germline V CDR1 and CDR2: SEHNR, FQNEAQ (reference sequence). The DNA of the CDR3 is TGTGCCAGCAGCTTAACATTGGGACACGATAGCAATCAGCCCCAGCATTTT. This gives the protein CASSLTLGHDSNQPQHF.

This chain joins TRBV10-2 and TRBJ2-3; TRBD2 aligns across 9 bases. This CDR3 is built from 15 residues. V trimming: 7 bases; J trimming: 0 bases; junction bases outside the gene matches: 5. The germline V gene encodes CDR1 WSHSY and CDR2 SAAADI. The CDR3 loop is CASMRGGASTDTQYF. The CDR3, as DNA: TGCGCCAGCATGCGCGGGGGGGCTAGCACAGATACGCAGTATTTT.

The CDR3 DNA is TGTGCCAGTAGTAATACAGGGTCCGGGGCCAACGTCCTGACTTTC. It encodes CASSNTGSGANVLTF. J is TRBJ2-6 and V is TRBV19; possible D gene TRBD1, 6 bases. The CDR3 length is 15 residues. Trimming pared 4 bases from V and 4 bases from J, leaving 11 bases between. The germline gives CDR1 LNHDA, CDR2 SQIVND (reference sequence).

This sequence joins TRBV9 and TRBJ1-2; D is perhaps TRBD1 (6 bases). The CDR3 runs to 15 residues. The germline V gene encodes CDR1 SGDLS and CDR2 YYNGEE. Trimming stripped 0 bases from V and 5 bases from J, with 14 bases between. In nucleotides, the CDR3 is TGTGCCAGCAGCGTAGGGGCAGGGGTGGGGTATGGCTACACCTTC. Amino acid sequence: CASSVGAGVGYGYTF.

V usage is TRBV7-9 and J usage is TRBJ2-1; weak D call: TRBD2 (5 bases). The CDR3 has 15 amino acids. V was pared by 1 base and J by 6 bases, with 13 bases between. Per germline, CDR1 SEHNR and CDR2 FQNEAQ (reference sequence). CDR3 nucleotide sequence: TGTGCCAGCAGCTTAGGGCTAGCAGTCATCAATGAGCAGTTCTTC. Protein product: CASSLGLAVINEQFF.

The chain has TRBV9 and TRBJ2-1; 14 nucleotides agree with TRBD2. Per the germline V gene, CDR1 is SGDLS and CDR2 is YYNGEE. Trimming took 3 bases from V and 12 from J; bases not matched to a gene: 11. The CDR3 is 16 residues long. This chain's CDR3 is CASSARPTSGRVLQFF. CDR3 sequence (DNA): TGTGCCAGCAGCGCCCGCCCGACTAGCGGGAGGGTACTGCAGTTCTTC.

The rearrangement joins TRBV18 to TRBJ2-7; TRBD2 matches 10 bases. From germline, CDR1 is KGHSH and CDR2 LQKENI. V lost 3 bases to trimming and J lost 6 bases; unmatched junction nucleotides: 5. This CDR3 region has 14 residues. In nucleotides, the CDR3 is TGTGCCAGCTCACCCCTAGCGGGAGAGGTCGAGCAGTACTTC. This translates into CASSPLAGEVEQYF.

V usage is TRBV6-4 and J usage is TRBJ2-2; no clear D gene. The V end was cut by 4 bases, the J end by 4 bases, with 7 bases between. CDR3 length: 13 amino acids. CDR1 is MRHNA, CDR2 SNTAGT, per germline. The CDR3 is CASSVGPTGELFF. CDR3 nucleotide sequence: TGTGCCAGCAGTGTTGGCCCCACCGGGGAGCTGTTTTTT.

This clone was recorded only once. The CDR3 DNA follows: TGTGCCTGGAGGACTAGCGGGACCTACAATGAGCAGTTCTTC. Its protein is CAWRTSGTYNEQFF. This chain uses TRBV30 with TRBJ2-1, with 11 bases matching TRBD2. V lost 3 bases and J lost 2; bases outside the gene matches: 0. From germline, CDR1 is GTSNPN and CDR2 SVGIG (reference sequence). There are 14 residues in the CDR3.

This clone was counted a few times. The germline gene is not matched at one end of the junction; a read error may be the cause. This chain uses TRBV7-9 with TRBJ1-2; 9 bases map to TRBD1. Germline V gives CDR1 SEHNR, CDR2 FQNEAQ (reference sequence). The CDR3 has 15 residues. The DNA for the CDR3 is TGTTCCAGCAGCTTTAGCCCCGGGACAGGGAATGGCTACACCTTC. Encoded protein: CSSSFSPGTGNGYTF.

V is TRBV7-8 and J is TRBJ2-1; TRBD2 agrees at 14 bases. Germline assignment: CDR1 SGHVS and CDR2 FQNEAQ. With V trimmed by 3 bases and J by 7 bases, 2 bases remained unmatched. The CDR3 runs 15 residues. DNA of the CDR3: TGTGCCAGCAGCTTCGGGACTAGCGGGGGAAATGAGCAGTTCTTC. Translation: CASSFGTSGGNEQFF.

The CDR3 DNA is TGCGCCAGCAGCCATTTTCCAGGGCTGAACACTGAAGCTTTCTTT. Amino acids: CASSHFPGLNTEAFF. The chain is built from TRBV4-1 and TRBJ1-1; D is possibly TRBD1 (5 bases). Per germline, CDR1 MGHRA and CDR2 YSYEKL. Trimming cost V 3 bases and J 0 bases, with 11 bases left between them. The CDR3 sequence is 15 residues long.

This clone appeared a few times. The chain uses TRBV9 and TRBJ2-2; 7 bases agree with TRBD1. The CDR3 loop spans 17 amino acids. The J segment lost 0 bases and the V segment lost 5 bases, leaving 10 bases of the junction unmatched. Germline lookup yields CDR1 SGDLS and CDR2 YYNGEE. CDR3 protein: CASRPDRQGTNTGELFF. For the CDR3, the DNA is TGTGCCAGCAGGCCCGACCGACAGGGAACGAACACCGGGGAGCTGTTTTTT.

This sequence joins TRBV6-4 and TRBJ1-2; the match to TRBD1 covers 7 bases. J was trimmed by 4 bases and V by 6 bases; bases with no gene match: 8. This CDR3 has 14 residues. CDR1 is MRHNA, CDR2 SNTAGT, per germline. For the CDR3, the DNA is TGTGCCAGCAGAAACCGGGACAGCGGCTATGGCTACACCTTC. Encoded protein: CASRNRDSGYGYTF.

In nucleotides, the CDR3 is TGTGCCAGCACCCCGACTAGCCTCCCCTACGAGCAGTACTTC. Translated: CASTPTSLPYEQYF. This chain links TRBV6-5 with TRBJ2-7; 7 bases fit TRBD2. This CDR3 comprises 14 residues. V was pared by 7 bases and J by 2 bases, with 8 bases of the junction left unmatched. The germline V gene encodes CDR1 MNHEY and CDR2 SVGAGI.